This T cell receptor (beta chain) was sequenced during a study of blood T cells in healthy people across ages. About the research overall: Template switching captured about one barcoded beta molecule per two T cells.

This clonotype was counted a few times. Primers used in a second PCR of roughly 6 to 11 cycles were a sample-barcoded 5' primer and a J-beta primer mix. MiXCR was run by TCRdb on the 5' RACE reads, yielding one entry per CDR3 protein. The table shows about 1.4 million distinct CDR3 sequences, with 59% occurring only once. CDR1 is SGHTA and CDR2 is FQGNSA in the germline V gene. The CDR3 consists of 18 residues. Trimming at V came to 0 bases and at J to 0 bases, leaving 10 bases not matched to a gene. The material sequenced was blood. The sequence was collected from a man between 18 and 35 years old in good health. The gene calls are TRBV7-2 and TRBJ2-7; the match to TRBD1 covers 8 bases. DNA for the CDR3: TGTGCCAGCAGCTTAGCTCCATCCGGGACAGGTCGCTCCTACGAGCAGTACTTC. Translation gives CASSLAPSGTGRSYEQYF.